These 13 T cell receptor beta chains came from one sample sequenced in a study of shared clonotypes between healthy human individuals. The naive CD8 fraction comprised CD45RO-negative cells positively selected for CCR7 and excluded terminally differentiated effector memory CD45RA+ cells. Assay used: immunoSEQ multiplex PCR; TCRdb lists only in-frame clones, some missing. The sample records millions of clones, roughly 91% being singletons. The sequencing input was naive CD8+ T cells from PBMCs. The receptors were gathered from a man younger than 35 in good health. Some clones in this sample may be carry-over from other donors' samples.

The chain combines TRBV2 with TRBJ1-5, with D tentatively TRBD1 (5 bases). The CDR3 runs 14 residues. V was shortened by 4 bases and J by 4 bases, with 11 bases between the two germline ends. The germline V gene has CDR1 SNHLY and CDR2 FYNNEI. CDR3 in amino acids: CASSVVEGNQPQHF. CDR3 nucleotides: TGTGCCAGCAGTGTAGTCGAGGGGAATCAGCCCCAGCATTTT. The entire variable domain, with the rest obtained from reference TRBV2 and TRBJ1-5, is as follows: EPEVTQTPSHQVTQMGQEVILRCVPISNHLYFYWYRQILGQKVEFLVSFYNNEISEKSEIFDDQFSVERPDGSNFTLKIRSTKLEDSAMYFCASSVVEGNQPQHFGDGTRLSIL.

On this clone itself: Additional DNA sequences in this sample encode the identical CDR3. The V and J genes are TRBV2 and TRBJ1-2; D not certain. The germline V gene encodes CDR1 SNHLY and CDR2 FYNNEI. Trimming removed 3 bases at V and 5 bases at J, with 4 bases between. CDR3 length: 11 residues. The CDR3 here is CASSDGYGYTF. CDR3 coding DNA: TGTGCCAGCAGTGACGGGTATGGCTACACCTTC.

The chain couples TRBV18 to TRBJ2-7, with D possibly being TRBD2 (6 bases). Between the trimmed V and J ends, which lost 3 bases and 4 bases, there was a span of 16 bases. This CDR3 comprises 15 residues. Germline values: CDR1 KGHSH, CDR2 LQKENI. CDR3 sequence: CASSPWEANAYEQYF. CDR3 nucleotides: TGTGCCAGCTCACCCTGGGAGGCCAATGCTTACGAGCAGTACTTC.

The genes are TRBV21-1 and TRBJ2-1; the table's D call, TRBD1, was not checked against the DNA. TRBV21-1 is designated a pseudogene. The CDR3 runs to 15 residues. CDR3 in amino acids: CASSNLGNPGGEQFF. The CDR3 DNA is TGTGCCAGCAGCAACTTAGGGAATCCAGGGGGTGAGCAGTTCTTC.

The CDR3 region has the DNA TGTGCCAGCTCACCCGAATTCCCGGGAGCCATCACCGGGGAGCTGTTTTTT. Its protein is CASSPEFPGAITGELFF. The J gene is TRBJ2-2, the V gene TRBV18; tentative D call: TRBD2 (6 bases). Trimming took 3 bases from V and 4 from J, leaving 18 bases between them. CDR1 is KGHSH, CDR2 LQKENI, per germline. The CDR3 consists of 17 residues. The full variable domain, with the rest looked up from reference TRBV18 and TRBJ2-2, is NAGVMQNPRHLVRRRGQEARLRCSPMKGHSHVYWYRQLPEEGLKFMVYLQKENIIDESGMPKERFSAEFPKEGPSILRIQQVVRGDSAAYFCASSPEFPGAITGELFFGEGSRLTVL.

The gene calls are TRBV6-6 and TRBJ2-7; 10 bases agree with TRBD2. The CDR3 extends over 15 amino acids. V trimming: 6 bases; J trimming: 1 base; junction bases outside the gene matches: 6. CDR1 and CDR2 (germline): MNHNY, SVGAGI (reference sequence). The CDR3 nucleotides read TGTGCCAGCAGGACGGGACTAGCGAGGTCCTACGAGCAGTACTTC. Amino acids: CASRTGLARSYEQYF.

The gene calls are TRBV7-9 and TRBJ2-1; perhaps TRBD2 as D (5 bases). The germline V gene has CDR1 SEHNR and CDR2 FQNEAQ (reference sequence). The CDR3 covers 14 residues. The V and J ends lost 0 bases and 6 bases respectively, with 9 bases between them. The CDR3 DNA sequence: TGTGCCAGCAGCTTAGCGGGAGAGATCAATGAGCAGTTCTTC. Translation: CASSLAGEINEQFF.

This CDR3 is CASSVGTSGRAHEQFF. The CDR3 DNA is TGTGCCAGCAGCGTCGGGACTAGCGGGAGGGCCCATGAGCAGTTCTTC. V gene TRBV9 combines with J gene TRBJ2-1; 16 positions agree with TRBD2. Looked up from germline, CDR1 is SGDLS and CDR2 is YYNGEE. The CDR3 totals 16 residues. J gave up 8 bases and V 2 bases, and 4 bases lay outside the gene matches. Combining the CDR3 with reference TRBV9 and TRBJ2-1 gives the whole variable domain DSGVTQTPKHLITATGQRVTLRCSPRSGDLSVYWYQQSLDQGLQFLIQYYNGEERAKGNILERFSAQQFPDLHSELNLSSLELGDSALYFCASSVGTSGRAHEQFFGPGTRLTVL.

The CDR3 region is CASSYQTGLGNEQFF. The CDR3 nucleotides read TGTGCCAGCAGTTACCAGACAGGGCTTGGCAATGAGCAGTTCTTC. This chain joins TRBV6-5 and TRBJ2-1; 7 bases align to TRBD1. The CDR3 consists of 15 residues. Germline V gives CDR1 MNHEY, CDR2 SVGAGI. Trimming took 2 bases from V and 6 from J; bases not matched to a gene: 7.

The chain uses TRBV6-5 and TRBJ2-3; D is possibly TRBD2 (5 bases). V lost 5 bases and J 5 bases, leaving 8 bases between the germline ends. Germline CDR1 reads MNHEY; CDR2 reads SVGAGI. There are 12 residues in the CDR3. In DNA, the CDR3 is TGTGCCAGCAGTGAACGGGGAGATACGCAGTATTTT. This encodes CASSERGDTQYF.

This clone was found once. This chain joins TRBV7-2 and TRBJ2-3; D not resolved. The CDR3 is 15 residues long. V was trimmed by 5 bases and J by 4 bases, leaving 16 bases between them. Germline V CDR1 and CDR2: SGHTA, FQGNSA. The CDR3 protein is CASSPLLRLPDTQYF. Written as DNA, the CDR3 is TGTGCCAGCAGCCCTCTATTGCGGTTGCCAGATACGCAGTATTTT.

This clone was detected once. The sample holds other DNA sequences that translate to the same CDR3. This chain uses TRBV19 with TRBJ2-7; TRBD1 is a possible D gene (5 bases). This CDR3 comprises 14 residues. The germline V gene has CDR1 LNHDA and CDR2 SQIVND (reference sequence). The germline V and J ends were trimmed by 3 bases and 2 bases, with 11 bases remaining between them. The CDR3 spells CASSIVGAAYEQYF. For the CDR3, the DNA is TGTGCCAGTAGTATCGTAGGGGCAGCCTACGAGCAGTACTTC.

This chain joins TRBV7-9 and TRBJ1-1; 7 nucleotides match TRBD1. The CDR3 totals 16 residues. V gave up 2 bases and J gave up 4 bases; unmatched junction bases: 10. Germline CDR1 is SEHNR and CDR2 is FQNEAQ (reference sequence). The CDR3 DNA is TGTGCCAGCAGCTTATCGCTCTTCGGGGACAGCACTGAAGCTTTCTTT. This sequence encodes CASSLSLFGDSTEAFF. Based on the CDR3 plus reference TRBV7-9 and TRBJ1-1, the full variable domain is DTGVSQNPRHKITKRGQNVTFRCDPISEHNRLYWYRQTLGQGPEFLTYFQNEAQLEKSRLLSDRFSAERPKGSFSTLEIQRTEQGDSAMYLCASSLSLFGDSTEAFFGQGTRLTVV.